The 2 T cell receptor beta chains presented below share a single source sample, sequenced in a study of Ad26.COV2.S vaccination and SARS-CoV-2 variants. Indicated treatment: about 20 received Ad26.COV2.S at low or high dose, single or two shots; about 5 received placebo; per-sample allocation not given. Samples were taken on day 63 after the first vaccine or placebo injection. Assay used: immunoSEQ multiplex PCR; TCRdb lists only in-frame clones, some missing. In the table there are 400,000 to 450,000 clones, about 90% of which are singletons. Sample: peripheral blood, taken in a trial of Ad26.COV2.S vaccine versus placebo. The receptors were gathered from a person aged 18-60 years who received the Ad26.COV2.S COVID-19 vaccine or a placebo.

This sequence joins TRBV7-9 and TRBJ2-1; TRBD2 matches 12 bases. CDR1 is SEHNR and CDR2 is FQNEAQ in the germline V gene (reference sequence). After removal of 4 bases from V and 7 bases from J, the junction contained 8 bases not matched to a gene. The CDR3 consists of 16 residues. Here the CDR3 DNA reads TGTGCCAGCAGCTACCCGACTAGCGGGAGAGAAAATGAGCAGTTCTTC. Its protein product is CASSYPTSGRENEQFF.

The chain combines TRBV6-5 with TRBJ1-5, with TRBD1 matching over 7 bases. The CDR3 is 15 residues long. The ends lost 6 bases at V and 3 bases at J; junction bases unmatched: 8. Germline CDR1 and CDR2: MNHEY and SVGAGI. CDR3 sequence (DNA): TGTGCCAGCAGGGCCGGGACAGAAAACAATCAGCCCCAGCATTTT. Its protein is CASRAGTENNQPQHF.